This is a list of T cell receptor beta chains from one sample in a study of T cell repertoires in cytomegalovirus infection. TCRdb reprocessed the reads with MiXCR, giving one entry per CDR3 protein. In the table there are about 360,000 distinct CDR3 sequences, around a sixth of which are singletons. The sequenced sample consisted of PBMCs. These receptors all come from a human donor in good health (CMV status not recorded). Some clones in this sample may be carry-over from other donors' samples. Both conserved end residues are part of each CDR3. A D gene is named only where the DNA matches it firmly. Rows give clone size only sometimes, using once, few, many, or a class for an expanded clone.

v_gene: TRBV6-5
abundance: .
j_gene: TRBJ2-3
d_gene: .
CDR3nt: TGTGCCAGCAGTAGGAGGGTCAGCACAGATACGCAGTATTTT
CDR3aa: CASSRRVSTDTQYF

v_gene: TRBV12-3/TRBV12-4
abundance: many
j_gene: TRBJ1-2
d_gene: .
CDR3nt: TGTGCCAGCAGTTTTACCCGGGTTTATGGCTACACCTTC
CDR3aa: CASSFTRVYGYTF

v_gene: TRBV10-3
abundance: many
j_gene: TRBJ2-4
d_gene: .
CDR3nt: TGTGCCATCAGTGATCCTTCGGGGATAGCCAAAAACATTCAGTACTTC
CDR3aa: CAISDPSGIAKNIQYF

v_gene: TRBV18
abundance: few
j_gene: TRBJ2-5
d_gene: .
CDR3nt: TGTGCCAGCTCACCAGCGGGGATCCAAGAGACCCAGTACTTC
CDR3aa: CASSPAGIQETQYF

v_gene: TRBV27
abundance: .
j_gene: TRBJ1-2
d_gene: .
CDR3nt: TGTGCCAGCAGTTTACTGGGGGGGAGGGGCTACACCTTC
CDR3aa: CASSLLGGRGYTF

v_gene: TRBV2
abundance: few
j_gene: TRBJ1-5
d_gene: .
CDR3nt: TGTGCCAGCAAAGGAGGGGGAGATTGGAAAAATCAGCCCCAGCATTTT
CDR3aa: CASKGGGDWKNQPQHF

v_gene: TRBV12-3/TRBV12-4
abundance: few
j_gene: TRBJ1-3
d_gene: TRBD1
CDR3nt: TGTGCCAGCAGGGGGGACAGGTACTCTGGAAACACCATATATTTT
CDR3aa: CASRGDRYSGNTIYF

v_gene: TRBV11-2
abundance: .
j_gene: TRBJ2-1
d_gene: .
CDR3nt: TGTGCCAGCAACCATTGGCGGGATGAGCAGTTCTTC
CDR3aa: CASNHWRDEQFF

v_gene: TRBV7-2
abundance: few
j_gene: TRBJ2-1
d_gene: TRBD2
CDR3nt: TGTGCCAGCAGCCCTAAGACTAGCGGGGTAAGTTGTGAGCAGTTCTTC
CDR3aa: CASSPKTSGVSCEQFF

v_gene: TRBV30
abundance: few
j_gene: TRBJ1-5
d_gene: .
CDR3nt: TGTGCCTGGAGTACAAGGGGAGATCAGCCCCAGCATTTT
CDR3aa: CAWSTRGDQPQHF

v_gene: TRBV7-9
abundance: many
j_gene: TRBJ2-1
d_gene: .
CDR3nt: TGTGCCAGCTCGGGAACGTCCTACAATGAGCAGTTCTTC
CDR3aa: CASSGTSYNEQFF

v_gene: TRBV20-1
abundance: .
j_gene: TRBJ2-3
d_gene: TRBD1
CDR3nt: TGCAGTGCTAGAAAGGGGGCCGCCACAGATACGCAGTATTTT
CDR3aa: CSARKGAATDTQYF

v_gene: TRBV28
abundance: .
j_gene: TRBJ1-1
d_gene: .
CDR3nt: TGTGCCAGCACCCGAAGAGGGATAGGGGTAAGGTCTGAAGCTTTCTTT
CDR3aa: CASTRRGIGVRSEAFF

v_gene: TRBV7-2
abundance: many
j_gene: TRBJ2-7
d_gene: .
CDR3nt: TGTGCCAGCAGCTTAATGGAAACCTACGAGCAGTACTTC
CDR3aa: CASSLMETYEQYF

v_gene: TRBV7-2
abundance: many
j_gene: TRBJ1-1
d_gene: .
CDR3nt: TGTGCCAGCAGCAGGGTAGGGGGTCCCGGGGGCACTGAAGCTTTCTTT
CDR3aa: CASSRVGGPGGTEAFF

v_gene: TRBV6-4
abundance: few
j_gene: TRBJ2-2
d_gene: TRBD1
CDR3nt: TGTGCCAGCAGTGAACGGGACAGGGATAACACCGGGGAGCTGTTTTTT
CDR3aa: CASSERDRDNTGELFF

v_gene: TRBV7-2
abundance: .
j_gene: TRBJ2-5
d_gene: .
CDR3nt: TGTGCCAGCAGCTTAGCCCCGGGAGACGACTTGGAGACCCAGTACTTC
CDR3aa: CASSLAPGDDLETQYF

v_gene: TRBV4-2
abundance: .
j_gene: TRBJ1-4
d_gene: .
CDR3nt: TGTGCCAGCAGAAAAAGCGAAACTAATGAAAAACTGTTTTTT
CDR3aa: CASRKSETNEKLFF

v_gene: TRBV30
abundance: once
j_gene: TRBJ2-3
d_gene: .
CDR3nt: TGTGCCTGGAGGACCTCAACAGATACGCAGTATTTT
CDR3aa: CAWRTSTDTQYF

v_gene: TRBV19
abundance: few
j_gene: TRBJ2-3
d_gene: .
CDR3nt: TGTGCCAGTAGTCCTGGACGGGAAAGGGCAGATACGCAGTATTTT
CDR3aa: CASSPGRERADTQYF

v_gene: TRBV7-2
abundance: many
j_gene: TRBJ2-2
d_gene: TRBD2
CDR3nt: TGTGCCAGCAGCCGTAGCGGGGGGGCCGGGACCGGGGAGCTGTTTTTT
CDR3aa: CASSRSGGAGTGELFF

v_gene: TRBV7-6
abundance: many
j_gene: TRBJ2-1
d_gene: .
CDR3nt: TGTGCCAGCAGCCTAGCCCTCCTCAATGAGCAGTTCTTC
CDR3aa: CASSLALLNEQFF

v_gene: TRBV2
abundance: .
j_gene: TRBJ1-2
d_gene: .
CDR3nt: TGTGCCAGCCAAGGAGGACAGTCTGTTTATGGCTACACCTTC
CDR3aa: CASQGGQSVYGYTF

v_gene: TRBV20-1
abundance: .
j_gene: TRBJ2-5
d_gene: .
CDR3nt: TGCAGTGCTAGGAATCGCGCCGGGCAAGAGACCCAGTACTTC
CDR3aa: CSARNRAGQETQYF

v_gene: TRBV27
abundance: many
j_gene: TRBJ2-1
d_gene: TRBD2
CDR3nt: TGTGCCAGCAGTTTACCCGGGACTATGCGATACGAGCAGTTCTTC
CDR3aa: CASSLPGTMRYEQFF

v_gene: TRBV15
abundance: .
j_gene: TRBJ2-1
d_gene: .
CDR3nt: TGTGCCACCAACCAGGGAATGGAAAGGGTTGAGCAGTTCTTC
CDR3aa: CATNQGMERVEQFF

v_gene: TRBV12-3/TRBV12-4
abundance: few
j_gene: TRBJ2-7
d_gene: .
CDR3nt: TGTGCCAGCAGCCAGACCCAAACCTACGAGCAGTACTTC
CDR3aa: CASSQTQTYEQYF

v_gene: TRBV7-8
abundance: few
j_gene: TRBJ1-3
d_gene: TRBD1
CDR3nt: TGTGCCAGCAACCGCGGAGGGGGCTCCGTGGGAAACACCATATATTTT
CDR3aa: CASNRGGGSVGNTIYF

v_gene: TRBV6-5
abundance: .
j_gene: TRBJ2-7
d_gene: .
CDR3nt: TGTGCCAGCAGTGAAGAAGTGGGCTCCTACGAGCAGTACTTC
CDR3aa: CASSEEVGSYEQYF

v_gene: TRBV5-4
abundance: .
j_gene: TRBJ2-5
d_gene: TRBD1
CDR3nt: TGTGCCAGCAGCGCCCAAGGGACAGGGGGAGAGACCCAGTACTTC
CDR3aa: CASSAQGTGGETQYF

v_gene: TRBV7-2
abundance: many
j_gene: TRBJ2-6
d_gene: .
CDR3nt: TGTGCCAGCAGCTTAAGGGGCAGATTCTCTGGGGCCAACGTCCTGACTTTC
CDR3aa: CASSLRGRFSGANVLTF

v_gene: TRBV6-2/TRBV6-3
abundance: .
j_gene: TRBJ2-1
d_gene: TRBD2
CDR3nt: TGTGCCAGCAGTTACGTACTAGCGGCCCCTTGGGATGAGCAGTTCTTC
CDR3aa: CASSYVLAAPWDEQFF

v_gene: TRBV29-1
abundance: .
j_gene: TRBJ2-7
d_gene: TRBD2
CDR3nt: TGCAGCGCTACTAGCGGGAGGGCGGGCGAGCAGTACTTC
CDR3aa: CSATSGRAGEQYF

v_gene: TRBV6-5
abundance: many
j_gene: TRBJ1-2
d_gene: .
CDR3nt: TGTGCCAGCAGTCGAGGTGGGGGGCTTGATGGCTACACCTTC
CDR3aa: CASSRGGGLDGYTF

v_gene: TRBV20-1
abundance: .
j_gene: TRBJ2-3
d_gene: TRBD2
CDR3nt: TGCAGTGCTAGGTCCAGCGGGGGATCCACAGATACGCAGTATTTT
CDR3aa: CSARSSGGSTDTQYF

v_gene: TRBV20-1
abundance: few
j_gene: TRBJ2-3
d_gene: .
CDR3nt: TGCAGTGCCCCTGAGATGTGGGGGCTCACAGATACGCAGTATTTT
CDR3aa: CSAPEMWGLTDTQYF

v_gene: TRBV7-9
abundance: .
j_gene: TRBJ2-5
d_gene: .
CDR3nt: TGTGCCAGCAGCTTCCTTAGGACAGACGAGACCCAGTACTTC
CDR3aa: CASSFLRTDETQYF

v_gene: TRBV11-2
abundance: few
j_gene: TRBJ1-2
d_gene: .
CDR3nt: TGTGCCAGCAGCTCCGGCCCAGGGTGGGGAGGCTACACCTTC
CDR3aa: CASSSGPGWGGYTF

v_gene: TRBV5-6
abundance: .
j_gene: TRBJ1-5
d_gene: .
CDR3nt: TGTGCCAGCAGCTTCTGGGGAGGGCTTACCAATCAGCCCCAGCATTTT
CDR3aa: CASSFWGGLTNQPQHF

v_gene: TRBV28
abundance: .
j_gene: TRBJ2-2
d_gene: TRBD2
CDR3nt: TGTGCCAGCAGTTACCCCATCCCCTTAGCGGGGGGCCCGAACACCGGGGAGCTGTTTTTT
CDR3aa: CASSYPIPLAGGPNTGELFF

v_gene: TRBV2
abundance: .
j_gene: TRBJ2-1
d_gene: .
CDR3nt: TGTGCCAGCAGTGAATGGGCATCGTGGCAGTTCTTC
CDR3aa: CASSEWASWQFF

v_gene: TRBV20-1
abundance: .
j_gene: TRBJ2-5
d_gene: TRBD2
CDR3nt: TGCAGTGCTAGAGCCCTAGCGGGAGGGAGACCTCAAGAGACCCAGTACTTC
CDR3aa: CSARALAGGRPQETQYF

v_gene: TRBV3-1
abundance: .
j_gene: TRBJ2-5
d_gene: .
CDR3nt: TGTGCCAGCAGCCAAGGAAGTGGGACCCAGTACTTC
CDR3aa: CASSQGSGTQYF

v_gene: TRBV5-1
abundance: .
j_gene: TRBJ1-1
d_gene: TRBD1
CDR3nt: TGCGCCAGCAGCCTTAGCCGGACAGGGCGGGAGACTGAAGCTTTCTTT
CDR3aa: CASSLSRTGRETEAFF

v_gene: TRBV20-1
abundance: few
j_gene: TRBJ2-3
d_gene: .
CDR3nt: TGCAGTGCTAGCCTGCGGCTAACCACAGATACGCAGTATTTT
CDR3aa: CSASLRLTTDTQYF

v_gene: TRBV6-2/TRBV6-3
abundance: few
j_gene: TRBJ2-6
d_gene: .
CDR3nt: TGTGCCAGCAGTTACAGGGCTCCCGGAACACCCTCTGGGGCCAACGTCCTGACTTTC
CDR3aa: CASSYRAPGTPSGANVLTF

v_gene: TRBV20-1
abundance: many
j_gene: TRBJ2-3
d_gene: .
CDR3nt: TGCAGTGCTAGTAAGGCTAGCGCTCTCATTTATACGCAGTATTTT
CDR3aa: CSASKASALIYTQYF

v_gene: TRBV13
abundance: .
j_gene: TRBJ2-7
d_gene: .
CDR3nt: TGTGCCAGCAGCTTAATCGGGACACCTGCTCGGGAATACGAGCAGTACTTC
CDR3aa: CASSLIGTPAREYEQYF

v_gene: TRBV7-9
abundance: many
j_gene: TRBJ2-1
d_gene: TRBD2
CDR3nt: TGTGCCAGCAGCTCCCAAGGGATGCCGGGACTAGTTGTGAAGGAGCAGTTCTTC
CDR3aa: CASSSQGMPGLVVKEQFF

v_gene: TRBV19
abundance: .
j_gene: TRBJ2-3
d_gene: TRBD1
CDR3nt: TGTGCCAGTAGTACCCTCGGACAGGGGGCTGTCACAGATACGCAGTATTTT
CDR3aa: CASSTLGQGAVTDTQYF

v_gene: TRBV7-9
abundance: many
j_gene: TRBJ2-2
d_gene: .
CDR3nt: TGTGCCAGCAGCGTGGGCACCGGGGAGCTGTTTTTT
CDR3aa: CASSVGTGELFF

v_gene: TRBV7-9
abundance: many
j_gene: TRBJ2-5
d_gene: TRBD1
CDR3nt: TGTGCCAGCAGCTGGACAGGGGCACAAGAGACCCAGTACTTC
CDR3aa: CASSWTGAQETQYF

v_gene: TRBV10-2
abundance: many
j_gene: TRBJ2-7
d_gene: .
CDR3nt: TGCGCCAGCAGTGAGTCGTCGACTACATCCTACGAGCAGTACTTC
CDR3aa: CASSESSTTSYEQYF

v_gene: TRBV20-1
abundance: .
j_gene: TRBJ1-3
d_gene: .
CDR3nt: TGCAGTGCCTCGGGACACCGAACTTCTGGAAACACCATATATTTT
CDR3aa: CSASGHRTSGNTIYF

v_gene: TRBV18
abundance: few
j_gene: TRBJ2-7
d_gene: TRBD1
CDR3nt: TGTGCCAGCTCGCCAATCGGACAGGGGACGTCCTACGAGCAGTACTTC
CDR3aa: CASSPIGQGTSYEQYF